Listed below are T cell receptor beta chains from one sample, sequenced in a study of shared clonotypes between healthy human individuals. The protocol was immunoSEQ multiplex PCR, while the TCRdb copy is restricted to in-frame clones and leaves out a portion. The sample carries millions of clones, just over 90% recorded once. Sequencing used naive CD8+ T cells from PBMCs. The origin of the receptors is a man aged 18-30 years in good health. Some clones in this sample may be carry-over from other donors' samples. Each CDR3 is given with its conserved first and last residue. D genes are given only for firm matches. Clone sizes are given selectively: once, few, many, or a class where the clone is expanded.

j_gene | abundance | len | v_gene | d_gene | CDR3nt | CDR3aa
TRBJ1-2 | - | 13 | TRBV15 | TRBD1 | TGTGCCACCAGCGACGACAGGGAAGGTGGCTACACCTTC | CATSDDREGGYTF
TRBJ1-3 | - | 17 | TRBV23-1 | TRBD1 | TGCGCCAGCCGACGACCGCGACAGGGAAACTCTGGAAACACCATATATTTT | CASRRPRQGNSGNTIYF
TRBJ2-7 | - | 16 | TRBV6-7 | TRBD2 | TGTGCCAGCAGTCACAGGACTAGCGGGAGCCCCTACGAGCAGTACTTC | CASSHRTSGSPYEQYF
TRBJ2-3 | - | 16 | TRBV9 | TRBD1 | TGTGCCAGCAGCCCCCAAGGGGGCCTAAGCACAGATACGCAGTATTTT | CASSPQGGLSTDTQYF
TRBJ1-2 | - | 13 | TRBV6-5 | - | TGTGCCAGCAGTTACGGGCAGGGAAATGGCTACACCTTC | CASSYGQGNGYTF
TRBJ2-6 | - | 18 | TRBV10-2 | TRBD2 | TGCGCCAGCAGTGGTGGCGGGAGGGCCGTAGTTGGGGCCAACGTCCTGACTTTC | CASSGGGRAVVGANVLTF
TRBJ2-7 | - | 13 | TRBV10-3 | - | TGTGCCTCCAGCCCTTCGGCAGGGGATGAGCAGTACTTC | CASSPSAGDEQYF
TRBJ1-2 | - | 15 | TRBV29-1 | TRBD1 | TGCAGCGTTGAGTGGGGGACAGCAAGTGGCTATGGCTACACCTTC | CSVEWGTASGYGYTF
TRBJ2-2 | - | 17 | TRBV2 | TRBD2 | TGTGCCAGCAGTGAAGAGGGACTAGCGGTAGGGACCGGGGAGCTGTTTTTT | CASSEEGLAVGTGELFF
TRBJ2-7 | - | 14 | TRBV5-1 | - | TGCGCCAGCAGCTCTCCTGGAGGGCCATGGGAGCAGTACTTC | CASSSPGGPWEQYF
TRBJ2-5 | - | 15 | TRBV2 | - | TGTGCCAGCAGTTGGGGGGACAGTTTCGTGGAGACCCAGTACTTC | CASSWGDSFVETQYF
TRBJ2-1 | - | 16 | TRBV9 | TRBD2 | TGTGCCAGCAGCGTAGTTTCTAGCGGCAACTACAATGAGCAGTTCTTC | CASSVVSSGNYNEQFF
TRBJ2-7 | - | 18 | TRBV28 | TRBD2 | TGTGCCAGCACCATATGGACAGCCGGGACTAGCGGGACCTACGAGCAGTACTTC | CASTIWTAGTSGTYEQYF
TRBJ1-1 | - | 14 | TRBV19 | - | TGTGCCAGTAGTATATCTGAGGGATCGGCTGAAGCTTTCTTT | CASSISEGSAEAFF
TRBJ2-7 | - | 12 | TRBV11-3 | - | TGTGCCAGCAGCTTAGGGGGAGGCGAGCAGTACTTC | CASSLGGGEQYF
TRBJ2-7 | - | 17 | TRBV5-1 | TRBD2 | TGCGCCAGCAGGGATACCTCGGGACTAGCGGGGGTCTACGAGCAGTACTTC | CASRDTSGLAGVYEQYF
TRBJ1-2 | - | 13 | TRBV6-1 | - | TGTGCCAGCAGTGAAGCTTACAACCATGGCTACACCTTC | CASSEAYNHGYTF
TRBJ2-1 | - | 15 | TRBV21-1 | - | TGTGCCAGTACACCGTGGCCCCCCGACAATTGTGAGCAGTTCTTC | CASTPWPPDNCEQFF
TRBJ2-6 | - | 14 | TRBV29-1 | - | TGCAGCGTTGAAGGTCTAGCGCCAGACAACGTCCTGACTTTC | CSVEGLAPDNVLTF
TRBJ2-7 | once | 13 | TRBV7-3 | - | TGTGCCAGCAGCGCCAACCCCGCCTACGAGCAGTACTTC | CASSANPAYEQYF
TRBJ2-2 | - | 16 | TRBV6-1 | TRBD1 | TGTGCCAGCAGTGCAGGACAGGGACGGAACACCGGGGAGCTGTTTTTT | CASSAGQGRNTGELFF
TRBJ1-2 | - | 14 | TRBV15 | - | TGTGCCACCACCGCGGGAGACCACAACTATGGCTACACCTTC | CATTAGDHNYGYTF
TRBJ2-1 | once | 13 | TRBV7-2 | - | TGTGCCAGCAGCTTAGTCGGGAACCATGAGCAGTTCTTC | CASSLVGNHEQFF
TRBJ2-3 | - | 14 | TRBV6-1 | - | TGTGCCAGCAGTACAGGGCCTCACGGGGATACGCAGTATTTT | CASSTGPHGDTQYF
TRBJ1-3 | - | 14 | TRBV6-5 | - | TGTGCCAGCAGTTACAGGGGCGGTGGAAACACCATATATTTT | CASSYRGGGNTIYF
TRBJ1-3 | - | 15 | TRBV28 | - | TGTGCCAGCAGCTTTTACTACCAGGGGGGAAACACCATATATTTT | CASSFYYQGGNTIYF
TRBJ2-1 | - | 12 | TRBV12-5 | - | TGTGCTAGTGGTTTGCAGTACCATGAGCAGTTCTTC | CASGLQYHEQFF
TRBJ2-2 | - | 14 | TRBV10-2 | - | TGCGCCAGCAGTGTTGCCCAGAACACCGGGGAGCTGTTTTTT | CASSVAQNTGELFF
TRBJ2-5 | - | 19 | TRBV6-1 | TRBD2 | TGTGCCAGCAGTGATTTGCGGGAGAGAGAGTTGGTTGACCAAGAGACCCAGTACTTC | CASSDLRERELVDQETQYF
TRBJ1-2 | - | 16 | TRBV5-4 | TRBD1 | TGTGCCAGCAGGGGGACAGGGGGCAGCCTAGGGTATGGCTACACCTTC | CASRGTGGSLGYGYTF
TRBJ1-3 | - | 16 | TRBV9 | - | TGTGCCAGCAGCGTAGGTGGACCTTGGACGGGAAACACCATATATTTT | CASSVGGPWTGNTIYF
TRBJ2-1 | few | 15 | TRBV19 | TRBD2 | TGTGCCAGTACCCCAGCGGGAAATCCCTACAATGAGCAGTTCTTC | CASTPAGNPYNEQFF
TRBJ2-7 | - | 16 | TRBV11-2 | TRBD1 | TGTGCCAGCAGCTTAGGGGGATACAGGGGGCTCGGCGAGCAGTACTTC | CASSLGGYRGLGEQYF
TRBJ1-5 | - | 13 | TRBV28 | - | TGTGCCAGCAGTTTACAGGGTAATCAGCCCCAGCATTTT | CASSLQGNQPQHF
TRBJ2-7 | once | 15 | TRBV15 | - | TGTGCCACCAGCAAAGTCCGGGACTCTATAGGGGAGCAGTACTTC | CATSKVRDSIGEQYF
TRBJ1-1 | - | 13 | TRBV9 | - | TGTGCCAGCAGCGTAGACTCTTTCACTGAAGCTTTCTTT | CASSVDSFTEAFF
TRBJ1-3 | - | 16 | TRBV28 | - | TGTGCCAGCAGTCCTGGGGAGTCCTTGCCTGGAAACACCATATATTTT | CASSPGESLPGNTIYF
TRBJ1-4 | - | 14 | TRBV27 | - | TGTGCCAGCGCGCGAAGGGACCTCAATGAAAAACTGTTTTTT | CASARRDLNEKLFF
TRBJ2-3 | - | 14 | TRBV11-2 | - | TGTGCCAGCAGCCCAGGGCCCTACACAGATACGCAGTATTTT | CASSPGPYTDTQYF
TRBJ2-2 | - | 16 | TRBV5-1 | TRBD1 | TGCGCCAGCAGCGGCTTCGGGACAGGGGGCCCCGGGGAGCTGTTTTTT | CASSGFGTGGPGELFF
TRBJ2-7 | - | 14 | TRBV11-2 | TRBD2 | TGTGCCAGCAGCCCGCGGACTAGCTGGCACGAGCAGTACTTC | CASSPRTSWHEQYF
TRBJ2-3 | - | 17 | TRBV7-9 | - | TGTGCCAGCAGCTCACCATCATATTCCCGGGGCACAGATACGCAGTATTTT | CASSSPSYSRGTDTQYF
TRBJ2-7 | - | 11 | TRBV29-1 | - | TGCAGCGTTGAATACAATTACGAGCAGTACTTC | CSVEYNYEQYF
TRBJ1-2 | few | 15 | TRBV28 | TRBD1 | TGTGCCAGCAGTTTAGAGGGACAGGGCGGCTATGGCTACACCTTC | CASSLEGQGGYGYTF
TRBJ1-1 | - | 14 | TRBV28 | - | TGTGCCAGCAGTTTTAATACCCTGAACACTGAAGCTTTCTTT | CASSFNTLNTEAFF
TRBJ2-2 | - | 11 | TRBV10-2 | - | TGCGCCAGCAGTAAATCCGGGGAGCTGTTTTTT | CASSKSGELFF
TRBJ2-7 | - | 13 | TRBV10-2 | TRBD1 | TGCGCCAGCAGGACAGGGGATTCCTACGAGCAGTACTTC | CASRTGDSYEQYF
TRBJ1-2 | - | 17 | TRBV7-9 | - | TGTGCCAGCAGCTTAGTGGGCTCAGGGGCCCTCTTCTATGGCTACACCTTC | CASSLVGSGALFYGYTF
TRBJ2-1 | once | 15 | TRBV28 | TRBD2 | TGTGCCGGAAAAGGGAGGGGCTCTTTCGGGCCTGAGCAGTTCTTC | CAGKGRGSFGPEQFF
TRBJ2-1 | - | 13 | TRBV7-9 | - | TGTGCCAGCAGCTTAGTCATATACAATGAGCAGTTCTTC | CASSLVIYNEQFF